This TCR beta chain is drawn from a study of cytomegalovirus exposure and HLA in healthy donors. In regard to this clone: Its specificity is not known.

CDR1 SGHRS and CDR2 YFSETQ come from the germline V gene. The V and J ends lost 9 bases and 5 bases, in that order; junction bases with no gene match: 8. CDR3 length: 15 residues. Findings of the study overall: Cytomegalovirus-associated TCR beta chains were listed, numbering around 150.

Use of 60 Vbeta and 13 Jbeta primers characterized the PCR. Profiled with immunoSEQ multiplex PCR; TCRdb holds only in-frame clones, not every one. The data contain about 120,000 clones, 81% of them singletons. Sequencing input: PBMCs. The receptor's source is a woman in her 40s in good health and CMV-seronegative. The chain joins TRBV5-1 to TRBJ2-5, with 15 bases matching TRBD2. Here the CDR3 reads CATRTSGGARETQYF. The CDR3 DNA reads TGCGCCACCAGGACTAGCGGGGGGGCTCGGGAGACCCAGTACTTC.